The clone carrying this TCR beta chain has a count of ten or more. One junction end does not reproduce the germline sequence, and a read error may be involved. Investigators amplified TCR beta CDR3 regions from RNA transcripts. RT-PCR with HTBI primers came first, then second-round multiplex PCR. Each CDR3 protein is one row after TCRdb ran MiXCR on the multiplex PCR reads. The data contain approximately 410,000 distinct CDR3 sequences, 15% of them singletons. This specimen belongs to a study of Graves' ophthalmopathy and Graves' hyperthyroidism. The overall study: The study drew peripheral blood at initial diagnosis, before any treatment.

This CDR3 contains 14 residues. Germline CDR1 is SGHRS and CDR2 is YFSETQ. Sample: peripheral blood. The J gene is TRBJ1-1, the V gene TRBV5-1, with TRBD1 identical over 7 bases. The receptor's source is a woman between 18 and 30 years old with stable Graves' hyperthyroidism. CDR3 sequence (DNA): TGTGCCAGCAGTTTAGCAGCAGGGGGGACTGAAGCTTTCTTT. Translating gives CASSLAAGGTEAFF.